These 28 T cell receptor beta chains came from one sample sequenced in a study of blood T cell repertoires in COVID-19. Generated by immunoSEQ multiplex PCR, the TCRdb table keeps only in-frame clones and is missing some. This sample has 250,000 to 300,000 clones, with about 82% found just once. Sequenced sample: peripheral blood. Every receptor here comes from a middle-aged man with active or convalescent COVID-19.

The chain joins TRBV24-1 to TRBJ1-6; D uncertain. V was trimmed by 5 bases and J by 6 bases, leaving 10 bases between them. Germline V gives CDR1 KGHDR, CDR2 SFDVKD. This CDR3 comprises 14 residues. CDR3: CATSASGSNSPLHF. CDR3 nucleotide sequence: TGTGCCACCAGTGCATCAGGAAGTAATTCACCCCTCCACTTT.

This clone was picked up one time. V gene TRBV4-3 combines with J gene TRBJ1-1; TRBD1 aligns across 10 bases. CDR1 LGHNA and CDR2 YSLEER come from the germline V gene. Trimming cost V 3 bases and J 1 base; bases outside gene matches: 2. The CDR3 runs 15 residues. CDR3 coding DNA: TGCGCCAGCAGCCATGGACAGGGGGGGAACACTGAAGCTTTCTTT. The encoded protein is CASSHGQGGNTEAFF.

The CDR3 spells CASRLMRSGSPGELFF. The CDR3, as DNA: TGTGCCAGTAGATTAATGAGAAGCGGTTCTCCCGGGGAGCTGTTTTTT. The V and J genes are TRBV19 and TRBJ2-2; perhaps TRBD2 as D (5 bases). The CDR3 loop spans 16 amino acids. The germline V gene encodes CDR1 LNHDA and CDR2 SQIVND (reference sequence). V lost 6 bases and J lost 6, with 20 bases in between.

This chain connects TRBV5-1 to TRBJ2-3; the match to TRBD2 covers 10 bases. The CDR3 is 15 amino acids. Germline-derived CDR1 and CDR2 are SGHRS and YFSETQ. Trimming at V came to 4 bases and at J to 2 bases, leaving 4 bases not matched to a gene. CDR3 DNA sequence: TGCGCCAGCAGCATAGGGACTAGCGCCACAGATACGCAGTATTTT. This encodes CASSIGTSATDTQYF.

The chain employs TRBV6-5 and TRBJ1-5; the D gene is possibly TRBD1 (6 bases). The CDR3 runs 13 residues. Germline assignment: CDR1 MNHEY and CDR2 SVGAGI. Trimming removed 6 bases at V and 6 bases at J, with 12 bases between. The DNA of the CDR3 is TGTGCCAGCAGACAGGGTTGGGGTCAGCCCCAGCATTTT. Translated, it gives CASRQGWGQPQHF.

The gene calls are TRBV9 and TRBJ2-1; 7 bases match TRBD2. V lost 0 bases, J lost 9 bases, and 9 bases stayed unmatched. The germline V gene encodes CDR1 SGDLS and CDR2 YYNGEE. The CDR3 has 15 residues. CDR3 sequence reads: CASSVASGLVSEQFF. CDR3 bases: TGTGCCAGCAGCGTAGCTAGTGGACTAGTGAGTGAGCAGTTCTTC.

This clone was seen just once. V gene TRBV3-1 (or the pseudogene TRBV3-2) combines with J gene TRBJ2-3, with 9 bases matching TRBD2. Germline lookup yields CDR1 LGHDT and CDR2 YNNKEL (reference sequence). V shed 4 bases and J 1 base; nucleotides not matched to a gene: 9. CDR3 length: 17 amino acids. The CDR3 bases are TGTGCCAGCAGCCTTATTCCTCGGACTAGCGGCACAGATACGCAGTATTTT. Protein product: CASSLIPRTSGTDTQYF.

CDR3 DNA sequence: TGTGCCAGTAGTATGGGACTAGCGACAAACACCGGGGAGCTGTTTTTT. This encodes CASSMGLATNTGELFF. The rearrangement joins TRBV19 to TRBJ2-2; TRBD2 matches 10 bases. The CDR3 sequence is 16 residues long. J was trimmed by 2 bases and V by 3 bases; bases with no gene match: 3. Germline CDR1 reads LNHDA; CDR2 reads SQIVND (reference sequence).

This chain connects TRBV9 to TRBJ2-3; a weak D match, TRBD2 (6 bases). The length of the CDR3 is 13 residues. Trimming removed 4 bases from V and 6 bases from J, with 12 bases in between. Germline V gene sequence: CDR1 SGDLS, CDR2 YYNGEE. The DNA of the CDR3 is TGTGCCAGCAGCACGACTAGGGCCGATACGCAGTATTTT. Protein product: CASSTTRADTQYF.

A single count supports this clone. The DNA for the CDR3 is TGCAGTGCTAGTATGAATCGGGGACTTCTGGGCGAGCAGTACTTC. This encodes CSASMNRGLLGEQYF. The chain employs TRBV20-1 and TRBJ2-7; D might be TRBD2 (6 bases). V lost 3 bases to trimming and J lost 6 bases, with 21 bases between them. The CDR3 is 15 amino acids. Germline V gene sequence: CDR1 DFQATT, CDR2 SNEGSKA (reference sequence).

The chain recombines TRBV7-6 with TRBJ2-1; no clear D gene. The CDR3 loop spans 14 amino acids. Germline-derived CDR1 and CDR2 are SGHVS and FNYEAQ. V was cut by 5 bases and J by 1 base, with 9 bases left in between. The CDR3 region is CASSPPGSYNEQFF. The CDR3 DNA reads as TGTGCCAGCAGCCCCCCAGGTTCCTACAATGAGCAGTTCTTC.

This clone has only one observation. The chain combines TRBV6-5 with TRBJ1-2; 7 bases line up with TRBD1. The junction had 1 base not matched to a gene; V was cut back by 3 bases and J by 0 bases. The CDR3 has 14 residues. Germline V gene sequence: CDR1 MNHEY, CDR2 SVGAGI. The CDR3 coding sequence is TGTGCCAGCAGTTATCAGGGGGCTAACTATGGCTACACCTTC. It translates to CASSYQGANYGYTF.

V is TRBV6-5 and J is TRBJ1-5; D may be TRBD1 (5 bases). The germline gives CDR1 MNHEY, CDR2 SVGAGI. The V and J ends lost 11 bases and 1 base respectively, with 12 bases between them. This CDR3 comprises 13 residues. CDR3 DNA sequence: TGTGCCGCCCGACAGCTAAGCAATCAGCCCCAGCATTTT. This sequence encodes CAARQLSNQPQHF.

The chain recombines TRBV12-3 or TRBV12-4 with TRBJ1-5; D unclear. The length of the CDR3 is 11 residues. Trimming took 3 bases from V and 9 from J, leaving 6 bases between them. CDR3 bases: TGTGCCAGCAGTTTGGAGGGGCCCCAGCATTTT. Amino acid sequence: CASSLEGPQHF.

The CDR3 region is CASSRLDDEAFF. CDR3 sequence (DNA): TGTGCCAGCAGCCGCCTAGACGATGAAGCTTTCTTT. The chain combines TRBV7-5 with TRBJ1-1. TRBV7-5 represents a pseudogene. This CDR3 has 12 amino acids.

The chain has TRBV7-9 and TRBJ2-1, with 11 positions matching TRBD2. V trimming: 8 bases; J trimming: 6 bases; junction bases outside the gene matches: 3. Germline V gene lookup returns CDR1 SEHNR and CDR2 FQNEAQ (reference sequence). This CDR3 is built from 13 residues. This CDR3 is CASGTSGSNEQFF. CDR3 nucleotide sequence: TGTGCCAGCGGGACTAGCGGTTCCAATGAGCAGTTCTTC. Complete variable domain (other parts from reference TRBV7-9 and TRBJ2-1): DTGVSQNPRHKITKRGQNVTFRCDPISEHNRLYWYRQTLGQGPEFLTYFQNEAQLEKSRLLSDRFSAERPKGSFSTLEIQRTEQGDSAMYLCASGTSGSNEQFFGPGTRLTVL.

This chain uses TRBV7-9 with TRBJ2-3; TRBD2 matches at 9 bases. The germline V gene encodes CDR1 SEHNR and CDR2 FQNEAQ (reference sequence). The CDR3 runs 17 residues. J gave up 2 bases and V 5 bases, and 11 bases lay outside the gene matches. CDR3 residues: CASSHKGLAGLTDTQYF. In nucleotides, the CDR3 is TGTGCCAGCAGCCACAAGGGGCTAGCGGGACTCACAGATACGCAGTATTTT.

For the CDR3, the DNA is TGTGCCAGCACTCCCGCCGGACTGAGCTACGAGCAGTACTTC. Translating gives CASTPAGLSYEQYF. This rearrangement joins TRBV2 to TRBJ2-7; weak D call: TRBD2 (5 bases). CDR1 is SNHLY, CDR2 FYNNEI, per germline. V shed 7 bases and J shed 3 bases, with 16 bases lying between them. The CDR3 has 14 amino acids.

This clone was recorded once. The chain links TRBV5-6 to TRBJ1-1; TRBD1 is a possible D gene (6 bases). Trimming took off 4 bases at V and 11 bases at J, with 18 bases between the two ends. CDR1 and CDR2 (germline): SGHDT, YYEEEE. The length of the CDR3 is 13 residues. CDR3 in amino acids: CASSLAGAQDAFF. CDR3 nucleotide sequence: TGTGCCAGCAGCCTCGCGGGGGCGCAGGATGCTTTCTTT. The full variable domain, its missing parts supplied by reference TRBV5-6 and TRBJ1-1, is DAGVTQSPTHLIKTRGQQVTLRCSPKSGHDTVSWYQQALGQGPQFIFQYYEEEERQRGNFPDRFSGHQFPNYSSELNVNALLLGDSALYLCASSLAGAQDAFFGQGTRLTVV.

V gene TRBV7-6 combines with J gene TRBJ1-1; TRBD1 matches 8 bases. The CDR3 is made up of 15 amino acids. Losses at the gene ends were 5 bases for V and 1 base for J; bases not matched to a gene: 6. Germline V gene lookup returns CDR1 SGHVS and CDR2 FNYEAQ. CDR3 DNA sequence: TGTGCCAGCAGCGAAGGCAGGGGGCCGAACACTGAAGCTTTCTTT. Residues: CASSEGRGPNTEAFF.

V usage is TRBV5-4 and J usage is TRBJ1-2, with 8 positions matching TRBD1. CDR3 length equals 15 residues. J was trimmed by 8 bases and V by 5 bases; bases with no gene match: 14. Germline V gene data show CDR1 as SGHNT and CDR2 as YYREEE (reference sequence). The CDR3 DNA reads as TGTGCCAGCAGACAACCCGGGACAGGAAACGGCGGCTACACCTTC. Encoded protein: CASRQPGTGNGGYTF. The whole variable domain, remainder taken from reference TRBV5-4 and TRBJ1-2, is ETGVTQSPTHLIKTRGQQVTLRCSSQSGHNTVSWYQQALGQGPQFIFQYYREEENGRGNFPPRFSGLQFPNYSSELNVNALELDDSALYLCASRQPGTGNGGYTFGSGTRLTVV.

The CDR3 is CASSVVSIGEQFF. As DNA, the CDR3 is TGTGCCAGCAGCGTTGTAAGTATCGGTGAGCAGTTCTTC. V usage is TRBV9 and J usage is TRBJ2-1; no definite D call. V lost 2 bases to trimming and J lost 9 bases, with 12 bases between them. This CDR3 has 13 amino acids. Germline V lookup: CDR1 SGDLS, CDR2 YYNGEE.

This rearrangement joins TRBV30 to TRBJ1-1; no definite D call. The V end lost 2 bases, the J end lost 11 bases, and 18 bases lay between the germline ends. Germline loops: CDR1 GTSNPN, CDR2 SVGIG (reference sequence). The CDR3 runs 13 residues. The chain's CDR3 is CAWSPDSWRVAFF. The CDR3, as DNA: TGTGCCTGGAGTCCAGACTCCTGGAGGGTGGCTTTCTTT.

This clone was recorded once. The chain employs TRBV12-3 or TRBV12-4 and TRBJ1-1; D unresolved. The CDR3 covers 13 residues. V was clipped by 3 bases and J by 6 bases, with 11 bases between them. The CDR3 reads CASSFELSPEAFF. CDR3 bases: TGTGCCAGCAGTTTTGAGCTTTCTCCTGAAGCTTTCTTT.

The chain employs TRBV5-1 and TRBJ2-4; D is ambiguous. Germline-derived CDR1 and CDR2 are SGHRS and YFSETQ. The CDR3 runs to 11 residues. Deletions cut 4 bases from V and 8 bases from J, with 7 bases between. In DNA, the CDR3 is TGCGCCAGCAGCGCAGGCGACATTCAGTACTTC. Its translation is CASSAGDIQYF.

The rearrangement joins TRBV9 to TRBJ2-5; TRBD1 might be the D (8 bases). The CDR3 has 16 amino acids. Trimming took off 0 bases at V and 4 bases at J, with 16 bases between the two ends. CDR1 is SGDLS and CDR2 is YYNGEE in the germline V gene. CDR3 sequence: CASSVAGGQASETQYF. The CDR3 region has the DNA TGTGCCAGCAGCGTAGCGGGGGGACAGGCATCAGAGACCCAGTACTTC.

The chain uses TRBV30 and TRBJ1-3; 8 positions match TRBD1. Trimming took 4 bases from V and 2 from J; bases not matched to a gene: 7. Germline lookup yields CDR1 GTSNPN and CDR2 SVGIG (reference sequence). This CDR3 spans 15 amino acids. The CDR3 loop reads CAWTQGGQAGNTIYF. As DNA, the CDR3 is TGTGCCTGGACTCAGGGGGGACAGGCTGGAAACACCATATATTTT.

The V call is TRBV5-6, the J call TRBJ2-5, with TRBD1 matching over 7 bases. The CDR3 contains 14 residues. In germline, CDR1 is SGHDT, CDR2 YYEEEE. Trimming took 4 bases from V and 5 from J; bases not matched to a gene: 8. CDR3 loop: CASSLTGTEETQYF. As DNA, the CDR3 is TGTGCCAGCAGCCTAACCGGGACAGAGGAGACCCAGTACTTC.